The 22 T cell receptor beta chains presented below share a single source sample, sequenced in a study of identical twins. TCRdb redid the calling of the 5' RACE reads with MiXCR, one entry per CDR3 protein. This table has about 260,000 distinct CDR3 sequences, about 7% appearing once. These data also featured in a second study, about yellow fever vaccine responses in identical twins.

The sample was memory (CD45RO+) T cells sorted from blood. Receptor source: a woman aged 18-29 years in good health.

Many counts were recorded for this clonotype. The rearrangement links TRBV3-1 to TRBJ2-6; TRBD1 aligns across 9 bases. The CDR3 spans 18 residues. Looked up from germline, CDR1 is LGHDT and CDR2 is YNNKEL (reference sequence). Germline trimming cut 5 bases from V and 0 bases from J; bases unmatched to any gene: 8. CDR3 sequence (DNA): TGTGCCAGCAGCAACCCCGGGACAGGGCCCTCTGGGGCCAACGTCCTGACTTTC. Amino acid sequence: CASSNPGTGPSGANVLTF.

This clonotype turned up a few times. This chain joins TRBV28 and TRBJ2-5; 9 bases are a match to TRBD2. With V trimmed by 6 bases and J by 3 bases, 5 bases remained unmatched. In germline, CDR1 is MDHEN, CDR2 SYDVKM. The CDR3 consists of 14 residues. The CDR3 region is CASSLSGRKETQYF. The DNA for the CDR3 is TGTGCCAGCAGCCTTAGCGGGAGAAAAGAGACCCAGTACTTC.

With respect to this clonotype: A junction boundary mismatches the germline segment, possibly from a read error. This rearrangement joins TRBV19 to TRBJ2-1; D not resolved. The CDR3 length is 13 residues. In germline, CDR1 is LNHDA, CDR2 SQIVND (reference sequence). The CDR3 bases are TGTGCCAGTAGTATCGACTCCAACAATGAGCAGTTCTTC. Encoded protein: CASSIDSNNEQFF.

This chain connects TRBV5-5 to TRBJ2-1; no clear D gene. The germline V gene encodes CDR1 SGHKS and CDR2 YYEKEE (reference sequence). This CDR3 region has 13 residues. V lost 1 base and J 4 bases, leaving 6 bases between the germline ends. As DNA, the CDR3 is TGTGCCAGCAGCTTGTGGGATTACAATGAGCAGTTCTTC. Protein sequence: CASSLWDYNEQFF.

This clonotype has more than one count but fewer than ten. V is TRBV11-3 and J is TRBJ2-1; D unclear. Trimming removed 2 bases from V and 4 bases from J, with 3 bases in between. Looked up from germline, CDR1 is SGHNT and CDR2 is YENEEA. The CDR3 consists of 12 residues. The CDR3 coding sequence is TGTGCCAGCAGCTTACAGTACAATGAGCAGTTCTTC. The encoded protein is CASSLQYNEQFF.

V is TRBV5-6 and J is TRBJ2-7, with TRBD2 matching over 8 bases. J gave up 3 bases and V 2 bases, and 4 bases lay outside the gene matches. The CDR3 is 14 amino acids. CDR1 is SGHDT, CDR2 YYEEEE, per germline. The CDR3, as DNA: TGTGCCAGCAGCTTTGGGCGGGAGGACTACGAGCAGTACTTC. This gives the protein CASSFGREDYEQYF.

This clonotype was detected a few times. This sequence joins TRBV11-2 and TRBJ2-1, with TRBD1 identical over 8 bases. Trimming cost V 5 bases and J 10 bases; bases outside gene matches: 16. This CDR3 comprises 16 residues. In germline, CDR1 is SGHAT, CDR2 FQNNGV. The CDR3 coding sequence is TGTGCCAGCAGCGCAGAAAGACAGGGGCCTCACCGCGAGCAGTTCTTC. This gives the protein CASSAERQGPHREQFF.

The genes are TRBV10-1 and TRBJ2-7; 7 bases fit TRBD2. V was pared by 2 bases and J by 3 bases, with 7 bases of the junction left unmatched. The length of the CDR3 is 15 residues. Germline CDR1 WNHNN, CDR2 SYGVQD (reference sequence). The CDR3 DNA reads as TGCGCCAGCAGTGAGGTATCTAGCGGACTCTACGAGCAGTACTTC. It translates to CASSEVSSGLYEQYF.

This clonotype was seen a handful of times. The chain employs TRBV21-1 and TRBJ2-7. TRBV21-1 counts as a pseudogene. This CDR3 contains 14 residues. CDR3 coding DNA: TGTGCCAGCAGCAAAGGCTTCTTTTCCTACGAGCAGTACTTC. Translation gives CASSKGFFSYEQYF.

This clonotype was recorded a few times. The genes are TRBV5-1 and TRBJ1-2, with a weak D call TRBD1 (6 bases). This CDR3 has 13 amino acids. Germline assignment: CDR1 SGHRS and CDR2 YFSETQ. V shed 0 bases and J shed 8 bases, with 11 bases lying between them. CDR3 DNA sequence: TGCGCCAGCAGCTTGGACAGGGTATACGGCTACACCTTC. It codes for CASSLDRVYGYTF.

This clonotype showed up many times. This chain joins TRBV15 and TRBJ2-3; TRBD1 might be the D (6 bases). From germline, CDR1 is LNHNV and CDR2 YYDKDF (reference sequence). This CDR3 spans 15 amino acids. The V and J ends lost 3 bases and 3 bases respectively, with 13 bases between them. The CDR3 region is CATSSPAGVTDTQYF. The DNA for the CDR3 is TGTGCCACCAGCAGTCCGGCAGGGGTGACAGATACGCAGTATTTT.

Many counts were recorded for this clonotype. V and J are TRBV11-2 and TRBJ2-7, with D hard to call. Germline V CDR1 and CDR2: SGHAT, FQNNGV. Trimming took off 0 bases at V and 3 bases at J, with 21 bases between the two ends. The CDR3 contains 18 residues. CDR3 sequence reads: CASSLDFFNPMINYEQYF. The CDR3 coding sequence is TGTGCCAGCAGCTTAGACTTTTTTAACCCAATGATTAACTACGAGCAGTACTTC. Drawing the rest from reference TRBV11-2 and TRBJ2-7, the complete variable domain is EAGVAQSPRYKIIEKRQSVAFWCNPISGHATLYWYQQILGQGPKLLIQFQNNGVVDDSQLPKDRFSAERLKGVDSTLKIQPAKLEDSAVYLCASSLDFFNPMINYEQYFGPGTRLTVT.

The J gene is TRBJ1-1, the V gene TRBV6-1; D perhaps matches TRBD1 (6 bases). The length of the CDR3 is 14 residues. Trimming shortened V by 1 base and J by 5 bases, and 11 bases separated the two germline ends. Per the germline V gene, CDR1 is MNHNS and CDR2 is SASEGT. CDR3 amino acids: CASSEGGGRTEAFF. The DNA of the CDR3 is TGTGCCAGCAGTGAAGGGGGGGGCAGGACTGAAGCTTTCTTT.

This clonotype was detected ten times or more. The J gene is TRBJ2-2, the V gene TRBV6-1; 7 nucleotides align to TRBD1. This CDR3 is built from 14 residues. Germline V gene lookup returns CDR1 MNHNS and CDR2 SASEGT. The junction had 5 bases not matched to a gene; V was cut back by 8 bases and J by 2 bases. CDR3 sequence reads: CASQTGRNTGELFF. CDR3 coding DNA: TGTGCCAGCCAGACAGGGCGTAACACCGGGGAGCTGTTTTTT.

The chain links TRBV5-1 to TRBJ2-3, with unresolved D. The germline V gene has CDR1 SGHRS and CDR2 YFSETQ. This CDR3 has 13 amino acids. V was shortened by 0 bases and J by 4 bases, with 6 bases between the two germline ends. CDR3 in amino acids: CASSLEAADTQYF. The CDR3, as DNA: TGCGCCAGCAGCTTGGAGGCAGCAGATACGCAGTATTTT. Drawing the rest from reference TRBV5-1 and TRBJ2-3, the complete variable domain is KAGVTQTPRYLIKTRGQQVTLSCSPISGHRSVSWYQQTPGQGLQFLFEYFSETQRNKGNFPGRFSGRQFSNSRSEMNVSTLELGDSALYLCASSLEAADTQYFGPGTRLTVL.

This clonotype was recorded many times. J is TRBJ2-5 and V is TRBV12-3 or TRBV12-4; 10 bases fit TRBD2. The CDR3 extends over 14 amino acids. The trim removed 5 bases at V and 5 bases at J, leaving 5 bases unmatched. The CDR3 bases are TGTGCCAGCAGTGTCCAACTAGCGGGGGAGACCCAGTACTTC. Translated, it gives CASSVQLAGETQYF.

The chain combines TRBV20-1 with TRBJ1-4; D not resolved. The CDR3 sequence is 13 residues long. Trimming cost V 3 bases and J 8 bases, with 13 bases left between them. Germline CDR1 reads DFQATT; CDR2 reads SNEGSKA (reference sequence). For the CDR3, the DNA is TGCAGTGCTAGTCGGGCCACGGGGGAAAAACTGTTTTTT. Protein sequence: CSASRATGEKLFF.

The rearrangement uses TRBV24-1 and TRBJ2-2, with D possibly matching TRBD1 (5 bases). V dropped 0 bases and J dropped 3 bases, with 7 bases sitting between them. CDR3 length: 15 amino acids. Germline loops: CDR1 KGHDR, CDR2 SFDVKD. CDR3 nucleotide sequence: TGTGCCACCAGTGATTTGGCAGGGCACACCGGGGAGCTGTTTTTT. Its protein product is CATSDLAGHTGELFF.

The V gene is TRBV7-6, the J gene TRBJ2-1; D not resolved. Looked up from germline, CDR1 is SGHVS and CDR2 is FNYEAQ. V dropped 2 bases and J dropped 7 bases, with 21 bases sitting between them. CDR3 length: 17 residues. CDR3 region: CASSLKVRISPSNEQFF. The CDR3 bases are TGTGCCAGCAGCTTAAAAGTCCGAATTAGCCCCTCTAATGAGCAGTTCTTC.

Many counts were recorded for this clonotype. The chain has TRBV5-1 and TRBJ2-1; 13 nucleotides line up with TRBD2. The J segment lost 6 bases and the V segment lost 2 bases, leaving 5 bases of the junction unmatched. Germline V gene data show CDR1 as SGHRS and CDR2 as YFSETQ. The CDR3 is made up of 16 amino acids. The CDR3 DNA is TGCGCCAGCAGCTTTGGGACTAGCGGGACCGCCAATGAGCAGTTCTTC. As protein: CASSFGTSGTANEQFF.

As DNA, the CDR3 is TGCAGCGGTGGACGGTTATGGAATGAGCAGTTCTTC. This encodes CSGGRLWNEQFF. The chain recombines TRBV29-1 with TRBJ2-1; no definite D call. The CDR3 runs to 12 residues. V was clipped by 7 bases and J by 7 bases, with 14 bases between them. CDR1 SQVTM and CDR2 ANQGSEA come from the germline V gene.

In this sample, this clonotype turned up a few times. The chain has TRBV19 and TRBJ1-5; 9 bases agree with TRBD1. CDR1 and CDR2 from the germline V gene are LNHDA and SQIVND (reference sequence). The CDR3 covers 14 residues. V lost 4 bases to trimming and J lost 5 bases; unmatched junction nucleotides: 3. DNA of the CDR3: TGTGCCAGTAGTACGGGGACAGGGTATCAGCCCCAGCATTTT. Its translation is CASSTGTGYQPQHF. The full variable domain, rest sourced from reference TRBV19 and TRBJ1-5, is DGGITQSPKYLFRKEGQNVTLSCEQNLNHDAMYWYRQDPGQGLRLIYYSQIVNDFQKGDIAEGYSVSREKKESFPLTVTSAQKNPTAFYLCASSTGTGYQPQHFGDGTRLSIL.